The 6 T cell receptor beta chains in this list originate from one sample, sequenced in a study of PD-1 blockade in classical Hodgkin lymphoma. Repertoires were generated with immunoSEQ multiplex PCR, while TCRdb's copy carries only in-frame clones and drops some. The sample lists tens of thousands of clones; about 89% were seen once. Exposure to brentuximab vedotin varied, and each patient had relapsed following autologous stem cell transplantation. Sequences were derived from peripheral blood mononuclear cells (PBMCs), sampled at baseline. The receptors originated from a human donor with classical Hodgkin lymphoma.

The chain joins TRBV6-1 to TRBJ1-4; D not resolved. Trimming left V 5 bases short and J 5 bases short, with 12 bases between. Per the germline V gene, CDR1 is MNHNS and CDR2 is SASEGT. The CDR3 has 14 amino acids. CDR3 in DNA: TGTGCCAGCAGTATTGGACGGGGAAATGAAAAACTGTTTTTT. Translation gives CASSIGRGNEKLFF.

This clone was observed a single time. This chain links TRBV4-1 with TRBJ2-2; tentative D call: TRBD2 (5 bases). Trimming shortened V by 4 bases and J by 4 bases, and 22 bases separated the two germline ends. There are 18 residues in the CDR3. Germline loops: CDR1 MGHRA, CDR2 YSYEKL. The CDR3 is CASSRLPRGKVGTGELFF. CDR3 in DNA: TGCGCCAGCAGCCGCCTACCCCGGGGAAAGGTGGGCACCGGGGAGCTGTTTTTT.

This clone showed up just once. The CDR3 sequence is CASSLAGESYNEQFF. CDR3 in DNA: TGCGCCAGCAGCTTGGCAGGGGAATCCTACAATGAGCAGTTCTTC. The chain carries TRBV5-1 and TRBJ2-1; TRBD1 is a possible D gene (6 bases). V was trimmed by 0 bases and J by 1 base, leaving 8 bases between them. Germline V gives CDR1 SGHRS, CDR2 YFSETQ. The CDR3 has 15 amino acids.

V gene TRBV5-5 combines with J gene TRBJ1-1, with TRBD1 matching 7 bases. Germline V CDR1 and CDR2: SGHKS, YYEKEE (reference sequence). The length of the CDR3 is 14 residues. The V and J ends lost 0 bases and 6 bases, in that order; junction bases with no gene match: 5. CDR3 loop: CASSLEQGLAEAFF. The CDR3 DNA is TGTGCCAGCAGCTTGGAACAGGGGTTAGCTGAAGCTTTCTTT.

This rearrangement joins TRBV2 to TRBJ1-4, with a tentative D call TRBD1 (5 bases). The length of the CDR3 is 16 residues. Germline CDR1 and CDR2: SNHLY and FYNNEI. V was shortened by 6 bases and J by 4 bases, with 18 bases between the two germline ends. Here the CDR3 reads CASSPEGKHRNEKLFF. The CDR3 coding sequence is TGTGCCAGCAGCCCCGAGGGGAAACACCGTAATGAAAAACTGTTTTTT.

CDR3 sequence (DNA): TGTGCCAGTAGACCGGGACAACTCTTCCAAGAGACCCAGTACTTC. Translating it yields CASRPGQLFQETQYF. V is TRBV19 and J is TRBJ2-5, with a tentative D call TRBD1 (6 bases). Germline values: CDR1 LNHDA, CDR2 SQIVND (reference sequence). V dropped 6 bases and J dropped 1 base, with 15 bases sitting between them. CDR3 length equals 15 residues. Full variable domain (remainder filled in from reference TRBV19 and TRBJ2-5): DGGITQSPKYLFRKEGQNVTLSCEQNLNHDAMYWYRQDPGQGLRLIYYSQIVNDFQKGDIAEGYSVSREKKESFPLTVTSAQKNPTAFYLCASRPGQLFQETQYFGPGTRLLVL.